This record concerns one T cell receptor (beta chain) sequence. Which antigen it targets is not known. No base quality information exists; no much larger clone differs at one position. V loses 1 base of germline sequence and J loses 2 bases, and the interval between the two ends is 20 bases. The germline V gene provides CDR1 SGHTA and CDR2 FQGNSA. The CDR3 numbers 18 residues from cysteine through phenylalanine. The read is trimmed to its CDR3 DNA, 54 bases read in frame from base 1. The data originate from a study of blood T cell repertoires in COVID-19 (dated by TCRdb to the early 2020s). Regarding the research as a whole: Samples from collaborators originated in the United States, Italy and Spain and spanned both the acute and convalescent phases of COVID-19. The prospective study material was composed of cDNA or gDNA derived from T cells, B-cell-depleted T cells, or PBMCs. Subjects who had been exposed to COVID-19, were actively infected with it, or had recovered from it provided the deeply sampled blood TCRbeta repertoires that made up the dataset. The repertoires were released in a freely available public database intended as a resource for research on the immune response to SARS-CoV-2. The samples were drawn from two sources: the first 160 participants of the ongoing ImmuneRACE study, and fewer than 1,500 subjects contributed by 6 global collaborators. Nearly every sample came with metadata listing a de-identified subject ID, COVID-19 status, age in years and sex. Where HLA class I and class II types were available, the types were taken from metadata supplied by the sample provider, not from assay-based typing. Broader findings and caveats from the paper: The amount of clinical and demographic metadata varied by source and participant and was provided uncurated.

Each collaborating institution followed its own protocols to collect whole blood in K2EDTA tubes. For TCRbeta analysis, collaborators shipped samples in one of three forms: frozen whole blood, isolated PBMCs, or DNA extracted from either of those sample types. The immunoSEQ Assay, a bias-controlled multiplex PCR, was used to amplify TCRbeta CDR3 regions from genomic DNA. On the study's bioinformatics: The number of nucleated cells in each sample was estimated by amplification of reference gene primers within the assay. To quantify the absolute abundance of each unique TCRbeta CDR3 rearrangement, sequence reads were collapsed and filtered. For each sample, productive Simpson clonality was calculated by taking the square root of Simpson's diversity index across productive rearrangements. TCRdb obtained this table from immuneACCESS and retained in-frame rearrangements with V and J assigned. These tables miss some clones; where compared with another copy, unresolved V genes account for less than half of the shortfall, and the remainder is unexplained. V and J calls and clone size are copied from that table; D and trimming were computed from the DNA. This sample is represented by about 280,000 clones; around 90% of them were singletons. Of the sample, 9.4% is held by the ten largest clones.

Sequenced material: peripheral blood. Recombination linked TRBV7-2 to TRBJ2-5; no D gene can be assigned with confidence. This receptor was identified in a man in his late teens or twenties with active or convalescent COVID-19. The CDR3 here reads CASSLVLLSSSTQETQYF. The DNA sequence is given as TGTGCCAGCAGCTTAGTTCTCCTTAGTTCCTCGACTCAAGAGACCCAGTACTTC. Reference TRBV7-2 and TRBJ2-5 proteins supply the regions before and after the CDR3; the full variable domain is: GAGVSQSPSNKVTEKGKDVELRCDPISGHTALYWYRQSLGQGLEFLIYFQGNSAPDKSGLPSDRFSAERTGGSVSTLTIQRTQQEDSAVYLCASSLVLLSSSTQETQYFGPGTRLLVL.